The 10 T cell receptor beta chains reported below all come from one sample, sequenced in a study of shared clonotypes between healthy human individuals. Assay: immunoSEQ multiplex PCR; the TCRdb copy retains only in-frame clones and omits some. The table includes about 460,000 clones, roughly three quarters detected once. The source material was PBMCs. The receptors were gathered from a middle-aged woman in good health. Some clones in this sample may be carry-over from other donors' samples.

In the case of this clone: A far larger clone lies a single base away; this is likely a read error. The V call is TRBV15, the J call TRBJ2-3, with unresolved D. With the DNA end fitting TRBJ1-5 better, the J assignment may be wrong. Germline V CDR1 and CDR2: LNHNV, YYDKDF (reference sequence). The CDR3 has 15 residues. The CDR3 is CATSPFGGATDTQHF. Written as DNA, the CDR3 is TGTGCCACCAGCCCTTTTGGCGGAGCCACAGATACGCAGCATTTT.

The rearrangement joins TRBV20-1 to TRBJ2-7; D is ambiguous. The CDR3 is made up of 11 amino acids. The germline CDR1 and CDR2 sequences are DFQATT and SNEGSKA (reference sequence). V lost 3 bases and J lost 4, with 7 bases in between. The CDR3 DNA follows: TGCAGTGCTAGTAGGGTTTACGAGCAGTACTTC. As protein: CSASRVYEQYF.

In regard to this clone: It is likely a read error: a sequence one base away is far more abundant. The chain has TRBV30 and TRBJ2-5; 8 nucleotides agree with TRBD2. The J segment lost 7 bases and the V segment lost 1 base, leaving 5 bases of the junction unmatched. CDR1 and CDR2 from the germline V gene are GTSNPN and SVGIG (reference sequence). The CDR3 consists of 13 residues. For the CDR3, the DNA is TGTGCCTGGAGTGCGCCAGCGGGGGTGACCCAGTACTTC. It encodes CAWSAPAGVTQYF.

The V and J genes are TRBV18 and TRBJ1-3; D not resolved. Germline V gene data show CDR1 as KGHSH and CDR2 as LQKENI. The CDR3 has 15 residues. The V end lost 3 bases, the J end lost 2 bases, and 11 bases lay between the germline ends. The CDR3 nucleotides read TGTGCCAGCTCACCCCAGCGAACCCCTGGAAACACCATATATTTT. As protein: CASSPQRTPGNTIYF. The variable domain in full, completed from reference TRBV18 and TRBJ1-3, reads NAGVMQNPRHLVRRRGQEARLRCSPMKGHSHVYWYRQLPEEGLKFMVYLQKENIIDESGMPKERFSAEFPKEGPSILRIQQVVRGDSAAYFCASSPQRTPGNTIYFGEGSWLTVV.

This rearrangement joins TRBV2 to TRBJ1-1; D is unclear. CDR1 is SNHLY, CDR2 FYNNEI, per germline. The CDR3 is 13 residues long. The V and J ends lost 7 bases and 0 bases respectively, with 9 bases between them. The CDR3 reads CASKQYMNTEAFF. Here the CDR3 DNA reads TGTGCCAGCAAACAATATATGAACACTGAAGCTTTCTTT.

Written as DNA, the CDR3 is TGCAGCGTTGGTCTCAGGGACAGGGGGGATCGCTACACCTTC. This codes for CSVGLRDRGDRYTF. The rearrangement links TRBV29-1 to TRBJ1-2, with 11 bases aligning to TRBD1. CDR1 and CDR2 from the germline V gene are SQVTM and ANQGSEA. There are 14 residues in the CDR3. Losses at the gene ends were 4 bases for V and 9 bases for J; bases not matched to a gene: 10.

Only a few counts were recorded for this clone. This may arise from a read error, as a much more abundant clone is one base away. The genes are TRBV7-6 and TRBJ1-2, with TRBD1 matching 8 bases. The CDR3 has 12 amino acids. Germline values: CDR1 SGHVS, CDR2 FNYEAQ. The CDR3 reads CANSSTGEGYTF. CDR3 coding DNA: TGTGCCAACAGCTCGACAGGGGAAGGCTACACCTTC.

The chain uses TRBV5-1 and TRBJ2-7, with unresolved D. Looked up from germline, CDR1 is SGHRS and CDR2 is YFSETQ. The CDR3 loop spans 13 amino acids. V was pared by 0 bases and J by 5 bases, with 9 bases between. The DNA for the CDR3 is TGCGCCAGCAGCTTGGTTGCAATGGACGAGCAGTACTTC. Protein: CASSLVAMDEQYF.

This chain connects TRBV2 to TRBJ1-2; D might be TRBD1 (5 bases). The CDR3 sequence is 15 residues long. The germline V gene encodes CDR1 SNHLY and CDR2 FYNNEI. The germline V and J ends were trimmed by 6 bases and 8 bases, with 22 bases remaining between them. Written as DNA, the CDR3 is TGTGCCAGCAGGGGAACAGGATATCCCAGCGGAGGCTACACCTTC. Translating it yields CASRGTGYPSGGYTF.

The chain recombines TRBV6-1 with TRBJ1-1; no clear D gene. CDR3 size: 13 residues. Germline CDR1 is MNHNS and CDR2 is SASEGT. V lost 5 bases and J 1 base, leaving 8 bases between the germline ends. CDR3 bases: TGTGCCAGCAGTTCAACACCGAACACTGAAGCTTTCTTT. This encodes CASSSTPNTEAFF.